These T cell receptor beta chains were read from a single sample in a study of blood T cell repertoires in COVID-19. Only in-frame clones appear in the TCRdb table, and some are missing; sequencing was by immunoSEQ multiplex PCR. This sample has around 290,000 clones, with more than 75% found just once. Input material: peripheral blood. These TCRs come from a woman aged 45 to 65 who had recovered from COVID-19. Both conserved end residues are part of each CDR3. The D gene is left open where the match is weak. Some rows mark clone size as missing; the rest say once, few, many or name a class of expanded clone.

V gene	clone size	J gene	D gene	CDR3 DNA	CDR3 protein
TRBV19	.	TRBJ1-1	.	TGTGCCAGTAGTAGGGGGGGTGAAGCTTTCTTT	CASSRGGEAFF
TRBV19	.	TRBJ2-1	.	TGTGCCAGTAGTCCGCAAGGGGGCGGGGGGCTCAATGAGCAGTTCTTC	CASSPQGGGGLNEQFF
TRBV5-6	.	TRBJ2-6	TRBD1	TGTGCCAGCAGCTCCACCGGGACAGGGGGCGCTGGGGCCAACGTCCTGACTTTC	CASSSTGTGGAGANVLTF
TRBV5-1	.	TRBJ2-7	.	TGCGCCAGCAGCTTGGTGCAGGGCGAAGACGAGCAGTACTTC	CASSLVQGEDEQYF
TRBV28	.	TRBJ1-2	.	TGTGCCAGCTACGCCGGGGGAGTCGACTATGGCTACACCTTC	CASYAGGVDYGYTF
TRBV7-2	.	TRBJ2-2	TRBD1	TGTGCCAGCAGCTTGAGGACAGGCGGAACCGGGGAGCTGTTTTTT	CASSLRTGGTGELFF
TRBV19	.	TRBJ2-3	TRBD2	TGTGCCAGTAATCACGCTAGCGGGGACACAGATACGCAGTATTTT	CASNHASGDTDTQYF
TRBV4-1	.	TRBJ2-5	.	TGCGCCAGCAGCCAAGATGGCGGCAACGGGTATCAAGAGACCCAGTACTTC	CASSQDGGNGYQETQYF
TRBV25-1	.	TRBJ1-4	TRBD1	TGTGCCAGCAGTTCAGACAGGGGGGATAATGAAAAACTGTTTTTT	CASSSDRGDNEKLFF
TRBV28	.	TRBJ2-7	.	TGTGCCAGCAGTTTTTGGCAGGGGAGTCGCGAGCAGTACTTC	CASSFWQGSREQYF
TRBV2	few	TRBJ1-6	TRBD1	TGTGCCAGCGGACAGGGAAGCTCCTATAATTCACCCCTCCACTTT	CASGQGSSYNSPLHF